The present entry profiles one T cell receptor beta chain with its context. Vbeta (60) and Jbeta (13) primers were used in the PCR. Here immunoSEQ multiplex PCR was the method, and the copy in TCRdb shows in-frame clones only, minus some. This sample yields about 110,000 clones, of which 71% are seen a single time; about 2.8% belongs to the top ten. These data originate in a study of cytomegalovirus exposure and HLA in healthy donors. For the study at large: Genotyping showed around 80% of hundreds of donors falling in the Caucasian-associated ancestry cluster.

The CDR3 covers 14 residues. CDR1 and CDR2 (germline): SGHRS, YFSETQ. V shed 6 bases and J shed 5 bases, with 17 bases lying between them. The TCR comes from a female donor in good health and CMV-seronegative. Material for sequencing was PBMCs. The chain recombines TRBV5-1 with TRBJ1-1, with D tentatively TRBD1 (5 bases). CDR3 amino acids: CASTAGGASTEAFF. DNA for the CDR3: TGCGCCAGCACAGCGGGAGGGGCAAGTACTGAAGCTTTCTTT.